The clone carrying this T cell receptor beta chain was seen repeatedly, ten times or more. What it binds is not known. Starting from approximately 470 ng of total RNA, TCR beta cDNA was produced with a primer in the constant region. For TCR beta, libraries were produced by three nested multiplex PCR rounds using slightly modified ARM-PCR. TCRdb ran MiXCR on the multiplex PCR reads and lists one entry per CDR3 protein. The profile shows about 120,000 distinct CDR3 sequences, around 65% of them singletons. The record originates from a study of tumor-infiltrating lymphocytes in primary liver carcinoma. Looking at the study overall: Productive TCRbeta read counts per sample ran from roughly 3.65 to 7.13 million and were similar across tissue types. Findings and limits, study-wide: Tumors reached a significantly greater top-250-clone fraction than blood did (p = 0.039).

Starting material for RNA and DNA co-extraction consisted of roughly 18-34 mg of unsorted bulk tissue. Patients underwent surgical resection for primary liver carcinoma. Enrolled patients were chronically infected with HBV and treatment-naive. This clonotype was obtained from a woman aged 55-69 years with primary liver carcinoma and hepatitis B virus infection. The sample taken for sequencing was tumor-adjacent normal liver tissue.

In DNA, the CDR3 is TGTGCCAGCAGTGAAGTACAACAGGGGGATGAGGAACTGTTTTTT. Residues: CASSEVQQGDEELFF. This chain connects TRBV6-1 to TRBJ1-4; the match to TRBD1 covers 8 bases. Germline V gene lookup returns CDR1 MNHNS and CDR2 SASEGT. The CDR3 consists of 15 residues. With V trimmed by 1 base and J by 12 bases, 10 bases remained unmatched.